This TCR beta chain was sequenced for a study of cytomegalovirus exposure and HLA in healthy donors. Between the trimmed V and J ends, which lost 5 bases and 6 bases, there was a span of 10 bases. This CDR3 has 13 amino acids. Germline values: CDR1 LGHNA, CDR2 YNFKEQ. Findings and caveats of the study: Most TCR sequences were seen very rarely across donors, but some public TCRs occurred in many.

A note on this clone: What it binds is not known.

The PCR was carried out with 60 Vbeta primers and 13 Jbeta primers. Produced via immunoSEQ multiplex PCR; TCRdb's table is partial and in-frame only. The table shows 150,000 to 200,000 clones, with about 81% occurring only once. The chain has TRBV4-2 and TRBJ2-2, with D tentatively TRBD2 (6 bases). The source material was PBMCs. This clonotype was sampled from a woman aged 25 to 45 in good health and CMV-seronegative. The CDR3 region is CASSSTSSGELFF. The CDR3 coding sequence is TGTGCCAGCAGCTCGACTAGTTCCGGGGAGCTGTTTTTT.